This is a list of T cell receptor beta chains from one sample in a study of radiotherapy plus CTLA-4 blockade in lung cancer. Clones were sequenced by immunoSEQ multiplex PCR, and TCRdb holds only the in-frame ones, with some missing. Among approximately 60,000 clones listed, 60% to 85% were seen once. The source material was peripheral blood, sampled from a patient treated with radiotherapy plus ipilimumab. The receptor source for this set is a human donor with non-small cell lung cancer who had a complete response to radiotherapy plus ipilimumab. Both conserved end residues are part of each CDR3. Each record gives: V gene, J gene, clone size, D gene, CDR3 protein, CDR3 DNA. D genes are given only for firm matches. A row's size may be missing; if present it is once, few, many or a size class.

TRBV30	TRBJ2-2	NA	NA	CAWSRSAGWGSGELFF	TGTGCCTGGAGTAGGTCTGCCGGTTGGGGATCCGGGGAGCTGTTTTTT
TRBV28	TRBJ2-5	NA	NA	CASSLLLLAAQETQYF	TGTGCCAGCAGTTTACTTCTGCTAGCCGCACAAGAGACCCAGTACTTC
TRBV2	TRBJ2-2	NA	NA	CASSELTGNTGELFF	TGTGCCAGCAGTGAATTGACAGGAAACACCGGGGAGCTGTTTTTT
TRBV29-1	TRBJ2-2	NA	TRBD2	CSARLAGTSYGELFF	TGCAGCGCGCGACTAGCGGGAACCAGTTACGGGGAGCTGTTTTTT
TRBV14	TRBJ2-1	NA	TRBD1	CASRPYRQGDRNEQFF	TGTGCCAGCAGGCCCTATAGACAGGGGGATAGGAATGAGCAGTTCTTC
TRBV30	TRBJ2-4	once	TRBD1	CAWSDGQGPLAKNIQYF	TGTGCCTGGAGTGATGGACAGGGGCCGTTAGCCAAAAACATTCAGTACTTC
TRBV18	TRBJ2-1	once	NA	CASSPGVPQSSYNEQFF	TGTGCCAGCTCACCCGGGGTCCCACAGAGCTCCTACAATGAGCAGTTCTTC
TRBV6-5	TRBJ2-1	NA	NA	CASSYSGDSSYNEQFF	TGTGCCAGCAGTTACAGCGGGGACAGCTCCTACAATGAGCAGTTCTTC
TRBV7-2	TRBJ2-7	NA	NA	CASSSRTDHEQYF	TGTGCCAGCAGCTCGCGGACAGATCACGAGCAGTACTTC
TRBV11-3	TRBJ2-1	few	NA	CASSRRGHFNEQFF	TGTGCCAGCAGCCGTCGGGGGCACTTCAATGAGCAGTTCTTC
TRBV30	TRBJ1-5	few	NA	CAWSGGQTEELSNQPQHF	TGTGCCTGGAGTGGCGGGCAGACCGAAGAACTAAGCAATCAGCCCCAGCATTTT
TRBV14	TRBJ2-7	NA	TRBD1	CASSPQKTGNEQYF	TGTGCCAGCAGCCCTCAGAAGACAGGGAACGAGCAGTACTTC
TRBV5-1	TRBJ2-3	NA	TRBD2	CASSNGLAGSTDTQYF	TGCGCCAGCAGCAACGGACTAGCGGGAAGCACAGATACGCAGTATTTT
TRBV9	TRBJ1-4	NA	NA	CASGARTATNEKLFF	TGTGCCAGCGGCGCCCGGACAGCAACTAATGAAAAACTGTTTTTT
TRBV7-8	TRBJ2-7	NA	NA	CASSSGGEQYF	TGTGCCAGCAGCTCAGGCGGCGAGCAGTACTTC
TRBV21-1	TRBJ2-2	few	NA	CASSKVGIAGAGTGELFF	TGTGCCAGCAGCAAAGTGGGGATTGCAGGGGCGGGCACCGGGGAGCTGTTTTTT
TRBV6-5	TRBJ1-2	NA	NA	CASTTLSFLAGYTF	TGTGCCAGCACTACCCTGTCCTTCTTGGCTGGCTACACCTTC
TRBV29-1	TRBJ2-1	NA	NA	CSVVRVHEQFF	TGCAGCGTTGTGCGGGTGCATGAGCAGTTCTTC
TRBV7-9	TRBJ2-7	NA	TRBD1	CASSPRGQGAINEQYF	TGTGCCAGCAGCCCGCGAGGACAGGGGGCCATAAACGAGCAGTACTTC
TRBV19	TRBJ1-2	NA	NA	CAGKLSGIGYGYTF	TGTGCCGGTAAACTGTCAGGGATAGGCTATGGCTACACCTTC